The sequence of this T cell receptor (beta chain) was determined in a study of blood T cell repertoires in COVID-19. Participants' own reports of clinical history determined their cohort assignment. The data were produced by immunoSEQ multiplex PCR, yet TCRdb's version contains in-frame clones alone and is incomplete. Among 150,000 to 200,000 clones listed, about 88% were seen once. The sequenced sample was PBMCs or T cells enriched from blood (not recorded which). The sequence derives from a woman between 18 and 29 years old who had recovered from COVID-19.

The CDR3 DNA sequence: TGCGCCAGCAGCTTGGACAGGGGGCTAAACACTGAAGCTTTCTTT. Translating it yields CASSLDRGLNTEAFF. The V call is TRBV5-1, the J call TRBJ1-1; the match to TRBD1 covers 9 bases. Unmatched junction bases numbered 2, after V lost 0 bases and J lost 2 bases. CDR1 and CDR2 from the germline V gene are SGHRS and YFSETQ. The length of the CDR3 is 15 residues.